Below, 30 T cell receptor beta chains from the same sample are listed, as sequenced in a study of Ad26.COV2.S vaccination and SARS-CoV-2 variants. Using immunoSEQ multiplex PCR, the repertoire was profiled, and TCRdb retains in-frame clones only, with some absent. The sample carries about 680,000 clones, roughly nine tenths recorded once. Treatment described: 19 received Ad26.COV2.S at low or high dose, single or two shots; roughly 5 received placebo; per-sample allocation not given. Day 63 after the first vaccine or placebo injection was the time point for sampling. Specimen: peripheral blood, collected in a trial of Ad26.COV2.S vaccine versus placebo. Receptors were obtained from a person between 18 and 60 years old who received the Ad26.COV2.S COVID-19 vaccine or a placebo.

This chain links TRBV18 with TRBJ2-2; 9 bases are a match to TRBD1. This CDR3 has 15 amino acids. The junction had 2 bases not matched to a gene; V was cut back by 3 bases and J by 3 bases. In germline, CDR1 is KGHSH, CDR2 LQKENI. CDR3 DNA sequence: TGTGCCAGCTCACCGGGACAGGGATACACCGGGGAGCTGTTTTTT. Its protein product is CASSPGQGYTGELFF.

The V call is TRBV21-1, the J call TRBJ2-3; the tabulated D call, TRBD2, remains unverified against the DNA. TRBV21-1 is marked as a pseudogene. This CDR3 has 16 residues. CDR3: CASSKSGTSGRDTQYF. For the CDR3, the DNA is TGTGCCAGCAGCAAAAGCGGGACTAGCGGGAGAGATACGCAGTATTTT.

The chain links TRBV30 to TRBJ2-1, with TRBD2 matching over 7 bases. Germline CDR1 and CDR2: GTSNPN and SVGIG (reference sequence). The CDR3 totals 14 residues. Losses at the gene ends were 7 bases for V and 3 bases for J; bases not matched to a gene: 9. The DNA for the CDR3 is TGTGCCTCCAAGTGGCGGGAGAGCTACAATGAGCAGTTCTTC. Its protein is CASKWRESYNEQFF. The variable domain in full, completed from reference TRBV30 and TRBJ2-1, reads SQTIHQWPATLVQPVGSPLSLECTVEGTSNPNLYWYRQAAGRGLQLLFYSVGIGQISSEVPQNLSASRPQDRQFILSSKKLLLSDSGFYLCASKWRESYNEQFFGPGTRLTVL.

V is TRBV5-8 and J is TRBJ2-5; D is unclear. Germline V lookup: CDR1 SGHTS, CDR2 YDEGEE. Trimming took 0 bases from V and 2 from J, leaving 8 bases between them. The CDR3 contains 14 residues. CDR3: CASSLVSQQETQYF. CDR3 nucleotide sequence: TGTGCCAGCAGCTTGGTGTCACAGCAAGAGACCCAGTACTTC.

This clone showed up just once. Here the CDR3 reads CASSPTAGAEQYF. DNA for the CDR3: TGTGCCAGCAGCCCTACGGCAGGGGCCGAGCAGTACTTC. This chain connects TRBV27 to TRBJ2-7, with D possibly being TRBD1 (6 bases). This CDR3 is 13 amino acids long. Germline-derived CDR1 and CDR2 are MNHEY and SMNVEV (reference sequence). V was shortened by 6 bases and J by 6 bases, with 15 bases between the two germline ends.

In its sample, this clone was seen once. The chain links TRBV21-1 to TRBJ1-2. TRBV21-1 is assigned pseudogene status. The CDR3 runs 14 residues. CDR3 sequence reads: CASSSPRGRYGYTF. The CDR3 DNA is TGTGCCAGCAGCAGTCCGAGGGGCCGATATGGCTACACCTTC.

The CDR3: CASSEPPTYEQYF. The CDR3 region has the DNA TGCGCCAGCAGTGAGCCCCCCACCTACGAGCAGTACTTC. The J gene is TRBJ2-7, the V gene TRBV10-2; D not resolved. Trimming removed 2 bases at V and 2 bases at J, with 7 bases between. CDR1 and CDR2 from the germline V gene are WSHSY and SAAADI. There are 13 residues in the CDR3.

The chain uses TRBV19 and TRBJ2-2; 8 positions agree with TRBD2. This CDR3 contains 14 residues. V lost 7 bases to trimming and J lost 6 bases; unmatched junction nucleotides: 7. In germline, CDR1 is LNHDA, CDR2 SQIVND (reference sequence). For the CDR3, the DNA is TGTGCCAGTACCCCGGGACTAGGGCCCGGGGAGCTGTTTTTT. Its translation is CASTPGLGPGELFF.

The V call is TRBV18, the J call TRBJ2-7; TRBD1 agrees at 9 bases. Germline V gives CDR1 KGHSH, CDR2 LQKENI. The CDR3 spans 16 residues. V shed 3 bases, J shed 3 bases, and the junction held 9 bases outside the gene matches. CDR3 protein: CASSPPRTGDHYEQYF. CDR3 DNA sequence: TGTGCCAGCTCACCGCCTCGGACAGGGGACCACTACGAGCAGTACTTC.

The count of this clone is one. Here the CDR3 DNA reads TGTGCCACCAGCAGAGGAGGACTAGCGGGAGCGGCCGGGGAGCTGTTTTTT. Translation gives CATSRGGLAGAAGELFF. The J gene is TRBJ2-2, the V gene TRBV15; 13 positions agree with TRBD2. This CDR3 contains 17 residues. V was clipped by 1 base and J by 6 bases; unmatched bases: 5. The germline V gene has CDR1 LNHNV and CDR2 YYDKDF (reference sequence).

The chain is built from TRBV6-5 and TRBJ2-7, with unresolved D. The CDR3 extends over 14 amino acids. In germline, CDR1 is MNHEY, CDR2 SVGAGI. The V gene lost 6 bases and the J gene lost 1 base, with 13 bases spanning the gap. In DNA form, the CDR3 reads TGTGCCAGCAGAATCGGATACGATTCCTACGAGCAGTACTTC. This gives the protein CASRIGYDSYEQYF.

The rearrangement links TRBV12-3 or TRBV12-4 to TRBJ1-2; D is ambiguous. The ends were cut back, 7 bases at V and 7 bases at J, with 16 bases in the middle. The CDR3 runs to 13 residues. CDR3 region: CASTRGGPLGYTF. CDR3 nucleotide sequence: TGTGCCAGCACCCGGGGAGGGCCGCTTGGCTACACCTTC.

The rearrangement uses TRBV6-5 and TRBJ2-1; 12 bases line up with TRBD2. Germline trimming cut 5 bases from V and 6 bases from J; bases unmatched to any gene: 2. CDR1 is MNHEY, CDR2 SVGAGI, per germline. CDR3 length: 14 residues. The CDR3: CASSLAGGPNEQFF. CDR3 sequence (DNA): TGTGCCAGCAGTCTAGCGGGGGGGCCCAATGAGCAGTTCTTC.

The chain links TRBV10-3 to TRBJ2-1, with 7 bases fitting TRBD2. V lost 3 bases and J lost 3; bases outside the gene matches: 5. This CDR3 is 15 amino acids long. CDR1 ENHRY and CDR2 SYGVKD come from the germline V gene. This CDR3 is CAISDPGGDYNEQFF. The CDR3, as DNA: TGTGCCATCAGTGACCCGGGGGGAGACTACAATGAGCAGTTCTTC.

The CDR3 region is CASSLTIGTGSRGYTF. As DNA, the CDR3 is TGTGCCAGCAGCTTGACTATCGGTACAGGGAGTCGCGGCTACACCTTC. The chain is built from TRBV7-2 and TRBJ1-2; D is perhaps TRBD1 (6 bases). The CDR3 is 16 amino acids. V was cut by 3 bases and J by 8 bases, with 22 bases left in between. From germline, CDR1 is SGHTA and CDR2 FQGNSA.

This clone is a singleton in its sample. The chain employs TRBV20-1 and TRBJ2-2, with 10 bases matching TRBD2. Trimming removed 3 bases from V and 1 base from J; junction bases left unmatched: 5. CDR1 is DFQATT and CDR2 is SNEGSKA in the germline V gene (reference sequence). The CDR3 is made up of 16 amino acids. The CDR3 DNA follows: TGCAGTGCTAGTAGCGGGAGGACCCTGAACACCGGGGAGCTGTTTTTT. It encodes CSASSGRTLNTGELFF.

The chain links TRBV7-2 to TRBJ2-2; D possibly corresponds to TRBD2 (5 bases). CDR3 length: 15 amino acids. V shed 6 bases and J shed 1 base, with 12 bases lying between them. The germline V gene encodes CDR1 SGHTA and CDR2 FQGNSA. In DNA form, the CDR3 reads TGTGCCAGCAGGATCGGGGAGTTGAACACCGGGGAGCTGTTTTTT. It specifies CASRIGELNTGELFF.

The chain employs TRBV20-1 and TRBJ2-2; TRBD1 agrees at 7 bases. The trim removed 3 bases at V and 2 bases at J, leaving 12 bases unmatched. The CDR3 has 17 residues. Germline loops: CDR1 DFQATT, CDR2 SNEGSKA (reference sequence). CDR3 sequence reads: CSASKGLGTVNTGELFF. The CDR3 nucleotides are TGCAGTGCTAGTAAGGGTTTGGGGACAGTAAACACCGGGGAGCTGTTTTTT.

The chain links TRBV7-9 to TRBJ1-6; D uncertain. V lost 6 bases to trimming and J lost 9 bases, with 18 bases between them. The CDR3 runs to 15 residues. Per the germline V gene, CDR1 is SEHNR and CDR2 is FQNEAQ (reference sequence). The CDR3: CASSVGPSLSSPLHF. DNA for the CDR3: TGTGCCAGCAGTGTCGGGCCCTCTCTTAGTTCACCCCTCCACTTT.

The CDR3 DNA is TGTGCCAGCAGCCAGGGGGCCAACCCCTCCTACGAGCAGTACTTC. This sequence encodes CASSQGANPSYEQYF. The chain combines TRBV3-1 (or the pseudogene TRBV3-2) with TRBJ2-7; perhaps TRBD1 as D (6 bases). Germline V gene data show CDR1 as LGHDT and CDR2 as YNNKEL (reference sequence). This CDR3 is 15 amino acids long. The V and J ends lost 3 bases and 0 bases respectively, with 12 bases between them.

The chain links TRBV14 to TRBJ2-6, with D unclear. Trimming cost V 4 bases and J 0 bases, with 7 bases left between them. Germline values: CDR1 SGHDN, CDR2 FVKESK. The CDR3 has 15 residues. CDR3 bases: TGTGCCAGCAGCCCGACCCGCTCTGGGGCCAACGTCCTGACTTTC. Encoded protein: CASSPTRSGANVLTF. The full variable domain, rest sourced from reference TRBV14 and TRBJ2-6, is EAGVTQFPSHSVIEKGQTVTLRCDPISGHDNLYWYRRVMGKEIKFLLHFVKESKQDESGMPNNRFLAERTGGTYSTLKVQPAELEDSGVYFCASSPTRSGANVLTFGAGSRLTVL.

The chain recombines TRBV18 with TRBJ1-3; 8 bases fit TRBD1. This CDR3 is 16 amino acids long. Germline loops: CDR1 KGHSH, CDR2 LQKENI. After removal of 3 bases from V and 4 bases from J, the junction contained 8 bases not matched to a gene. CDR3 coding DNA: TGTGCCAGCTCACCTGGGCAGGGGGCGCGAGGAAACACCATATATTTT. It encodes CASSPGQGARGNTIYF.

This chain uses TRBV11-3 with TRBJ2-1; D gene ambiguous. The CDR3 consists of 12 residues. CDR1 and CDR2 from the germline V gene are SGHNT and YENEEA. V was pared by 4 bases and J by 9 bases, with 10 bases between. The CDR3 region has the DNA TGTGCCAGCAGCTCCCTAGGGCTTGAGCAGTTCTTC. Protein product: CASSSLGLEQFF.

The chain is built from TRBV12-3 or TRBV12-4 and TRBJ1-1; 9 nucleotides match TRBD1. With V trimmed by 6 bases and J by 4 bases, 3 bases remained unmatched. This CDR3 region has 13 residues. This CDR3 reads CASSLQGATEAFF. The CDR3 DNA sequence: TGTGCCAGCAGCTTACAGGGGGCCACTGAAGCTTTCTTT.

On this clone itself: Other DNA sequences in the sample encode the same CDR3. This chain joins TRBV3-1 (or the pseudogene TRBV3-2) and TRBJ2-7; D unclear. CDR3 length equals 13 residues. Trimming stripped 4 bases from V and 0 bases from J, with 7 bases between. CDR1 LGHDT and CDR2 YNNKEL come from the germline V gene (reference sequence). CDR3 residues: CASSLGPSYEQYF. The CDR3 coding sequence is TGTGCCAGCAGCCTGGGCCCCTCCTACGAGCAGTACTTC.

The rearrangement uses TRBV25-1 and TRBJ1-5; no firm D call. Trimming pared 2 bases from V and 7 bases from J, leaving 12 bases between. Germline V gene data show CDR1 as MGHDK and CDR2 as SYGVNS. The CDR3 consists of 14 residues. CDR3 coding DNA: TGTGCCAGCAGTGAAGAAAGCTCGGGACAGCCCCAGCATTTT. As protein: CASSEESSGQPQHF.

The V gene is TRBV13, the J gene TRBJ2-1, with 15 positions matching TRBD2. In germline, CDR1 is PRHDT, CDR2 FYEKMQ (reference sequence). V lost 3 bases, J lost 9 bases, and 3 bases stayed unmatched. The CDR3 covers 15 residues. The CDR3 region has the DNA TGTGCCAGCAGCTTCAGGACTAGCGGGAGGGTTGAGCAGTTCTTC. Its protein product is CASSFRTSGRVEQFF.

This chain links TRBV19 with TRBJ1-2; 7 bases align to TRBD1. The V segment lost 10 bases and the J segment 6 bases; nucleotides outside the gene matches: 11. Germline V gives CDR1 LNHDA, CDR2 SQIVND (reference sequence). CDR3 length: 13 amino acids. The CDR3 reads CATRQGAGNGYTF. CDR3 coding DNA: TGTGCCACCCGACAGGGAGCGGGGAATGGCTACACCTTC. The variable domain in full, completed from reference TRBV19 and TRBJ1-2, reads DGGITQSPKYLFRKEGQNVTLSCEQNLNHDAMYWYRQDPGQGLRLIYYSQIVNDFQKGDIAEGYSVSREKKESFPLTVTSAQKNPTAFYLCATRQGAGNGYTFGSGTRLTVV.

The chain joins TRBV7-3 to TRBJ2-3; weak D call: TRBD1 (5 bases). Germline CDR1 is SGHTA and CDR2 is FQGTGA. Trimming cost V 5 bases and J 3 bases, with 9 bases left between them. The CDR3 runs 13 residues. CDR3 loop: CASSIQGTDTQYF. The CDR3 DNA is TGTGCCAGCAGCATCCAGGGAACAGATACGCAGTATTTT.

The chain carries TRBV5-1 and TRBJ1-6; TRBD1 matches 8 bases. Germline trimming cut 6 bases from V and 7 bases from J; bases unmatched to any gene: 9. The CDR3 is 15 amino acids. CDR1 SGHRS and CDR2 YFSETQ come from the germline V gene. The CDR3 spells CASTLWTGQNSPLHF. CDR3 sequence (DNA): TGCGCCAGCACCCTGTGGACAGGGCAGAATTCACCCCTCCACTTT.